These 17 T cell receptor beta chains were all obtained from the same sample, sequenced in a study of vaccination and CD4 T cells after COVID-19. Oncomine TCR Beta short-read sequencing was applied to DNA from cultured CD4+ T cells. Each CDR3 protein gets one entry after TCRdb re-called the PCR reads with MiXCR. The profile shows about 14,000 distinct CDR3 sequences, approximately 57% of them singletons. Stated treatment: approximately nine-day PBMC culture with coronavirus spike peptide pools or control peptides (ViraFEST assay). These receptors have no identified antigens. Input material: CD4+ T cells from blood, cultured in vitro. These receptor sequences come from a human donor who had recovered from COVID-19.

This chain connects TRBV18 to TRBJ2-3; D is ambiguous. The CDR3 sequence is 13 residues long. CDR1 KGHSH and CDR2 LQKENI come from the germline V gene. Trimming took 2 bases from V and 0 from J, leaving 3 bases between them. DNA for the CDR3: TGTGCCAGCTCACCAAACAGCACAGATACGCAGTATTTT. This codes for CASSPNSTDTQYF.

V and J are TRBV4-1 and TRBJ2-3; D perhaps matches TRBD2 (6 bases). The CDR3 consists of 15 residues. The germline V gene has CDR1 MGHRA and CDR2 YSYEKL. The V gene lost 1 base and the J gene lost 4 bases, with 12 bases spanning the gap. The CDR3 is CASSQVGQRADTQYF. CDR3 bases: TGCGCCAGCAGCCAAGTGGGGCAGCGGGCAGATACGCAGTATTTT.

The CDR3 sequence: CASLADRGANVLTF. As DNA, the CDR3 is TGTGCCAGCCTTGCTGATCGGGGGGCCAACGTCCTGACTTTC. V is TRBV7-6 and J is TRBJ2-6, with D hard to call. The CDR3 length is 14 residues. Trimming removed 8 bases from V and 4 bases from J, with 12 bases in between. Germline assignment: CDR1 SGHVS and CDR2 FNYEAQ. The whole variable domain, filled in from reference TRBV7-6 and TRBJ2-6, reads GAGVSQSPRYKVTKRGQDVALRCDPISGHVSLYWYRQALGQGPEFLTYFNYEAQQDKSGLPNDRFSAERPEGSISTLTIQRTEQRDSAMYRCASLADRGANVLTFGAGSRLTVL.

The V gene is TRBV5-8, the J gene TRBJ2-3, with no clear D. The germline gives CDR1 SGHTS, CDR2 YDEGEE. CDR3 size: 12 residues. Trimming removed 2 bases at V and 3 bases at J, with 4 bases between. The CDR3 region is CASSLITDTQYF. The CDR3 region has the DNA TGTGCCAGCAGCTTAATAACAGATACGCAGTATTTT.

This clonotype has more than one count but fewer than ten. The chain recombines TRBV2 with TRBJ2-5; D call uncertain. Germline-derived CDR1 and CDR2 are SNHLY and FYNNEI. The CDR3 covers 15 residues. The ends were cut back, 6 bases at V and 2 bases at J, with 16 bases in the middle. The CDR3 nucleotides read TGTGCCAGCAGACGAGGCAGACACCAGCAAGAGACCCAGTACTTC. This encodes CASRRGRHQQETQYF.

The chain combines TRBV12-3 or TRBV12-4 with TRBJ2-5; D possibly corresponds to TRBD2 (5 bases). V shed 0 bases and J shed 3 bases, with 14 bases lying between them. The CDR3 length is 16 residues. CDR3 loop: CASSLALREPKETQYF. The CDR3 DNA reads as TGTGCCAGCAGTTTAGCGCTAAGGGAGCCAAAAGAGACCCAGTACTTC.

The chain carries TRBV7-8 and TRBJ2-7; D is unclear. Germline-derived CDR1 and CDR2 are SGHVS and FQNEAQ. There are 14 residues in the CDR3. The germline V and J ends were trimmed by 2 bases and 1 base, with 9 bases remaining between them. CDR3 coding DNA: TGTGCCAGCAGCTTACGCAGCGAATCCTACGAGCAGTACTTC. Its protein product is CASSLRSESYEQYF.

The DNA for the CDR3 is TGTGCCAGCAGGGAGACTCTAGCGGTCGTTGGGGAGACCCAGTACTTC. Translated, it gives CASRETLAVVGETQYF. The chain carries TRBV6-1 and TRBJ2-5; TRBD2 agrees at 7 bases. CDR1 MNHNS and CDR2 SASEGT come from the germline V gene. This CDR3 is 16 amino acids long. V trimming: 6 bases; J trimming: 5 bases; junction bases outside the gene matches: 15.

The chain recombines TRBV20-1 with TRBJ2-1, with TRBD1 matching 8 bases. With 4 bases clipped from V and 0 bases from J, the junction kept 5 bases outside the gene matches. The CDR3 sequence is 15 residues long. CDR1 is DFQATT and CDR2 is SNEGSKA in the germline V gene (reference sequence). This CDR3 is CSATTGDSSYNEQFF. The CDR3 DNA is TGCAGTGCTACGACAGGGGACAGCTCCTACAATGAGCAGTTCTTC.

In this sample, this clonotype turned up a few times. The chain links TRBV29-1 to TRBJ1-2; D is ambiguous. V gave up 4 bases and J gave up 0 bases, with 9 bases separating them. Germline V gene data show CDR1 as SQVTM and CDR2 as ANQGSEA. The CDR3 spans 13 residues. CDR3 amino acids: CSVVPLTNYGYTF. As DNA, the CDR3 is TGCAGCGTTGTGCCCCTCACTAACTATGGCTACACCTTC.

The V gene is TRBV7-2, the J gene TRBJ2-7; TRBD2 is a possible D gene (6 bases). Per the germline V gene, CDR1 is SGHTA and CDR2 is FQGNSA. Trimming cost V 5 bases and J 5 bases, with 13 bases left between them. The CDR3 loop spans 13 amino acids. The CDR3 spells CASSRGGGDEQYF. The DNA of the CDR3 is TGTGCCAGCAGCAGGGGAGGTGGGGACGAGCAGTACTTC.

This chain connects TRBV27 to TRBJ1-5; maybe TRBD1 (6 bases). This CDR3 has 15 residues. Germline V lookup: CDR1 MNHEY, CDR2 SMNVEV (reference sequence). Trimming shortened V by 5 bases and J by 2 bases, and 13 bases separated the two germline ends. CDR3 coding DNA: TGTGCCAGCAGTAGCCGGGACAAAGGCAATCAGCCCCAGCATTTT. Residues: CASSSRDKGNQPQHF.

This clonotype has a handful of counts. This rearrangement joins TRBV20-1 to TRBJ2-3, with D perhaps TRBD2 (7 bases). Trimming shortened V by 5 bases and J by 3 bases, and 15 bases separated the two germline ends. The CDR3 is made up of 14 amino acids. Germline-derived CDR1 and CDR2 are DFQATT and SNEGSKA (reference sequence). CDR3 in amino acids: CSARRGGRTDTQYF. The CDR3 DNA sequence: TGCAGTGCTCGGAGGGGGGGCCGTACAGATACGCAGTATTTT.

The V gene is TRBV4-2, the J gene TRBJ2-5; 8 bases are shared with TRBD2. CDR3 size: 17 residues. Looked up from germline, CDR1 is LGHNA and CDR2 is YNFKEQ. V lost 1 base, J lost 5 bases, and 12 bases stayed unmatched. The CDR3 DNA is TGTGCCAGCAGCCAAGTGCTTGGACTAGCTTGGGGGGAGACCCAGTACTTC. The encoded protein is CASSQVLGLAWGETQYF.

The gene calls are TRBV7-9 and TRBJ2-5, with D maybe TRBD2 (6 bases). The CDR3 loop spans 16 amino acids. V was cut by 1 base and J by 1 base, with 13 bases left in between. CDR1 is SEHNR, CDR2 FQNEAQ, per germline (reference sequence). The CDR3 reads CASSLGVAEGQETQYF. The CDR3 DNA follows: TGTGCCAGCAGCTTAGGAGTGGCGGAGGGCCAAGAGACCCAGTACTTC.

This chain joins TRBV2 and TRBJ1-1; D is unclear. V shed 7 bases and J shed 1 base, with 10 bases lying between them. In germline, CDR1 is SNHLY, CDR2 FYNNEI. The length of the CDR3 is 13 residues. CDR3 DNA sequence: TGTGCCAGCAACGATGGGCAGAACACTGAAGCTTTCTTT. This gives the protein CASNDGQNTEAFF.

The rearrangement links TRBV4-2 to TRBJ1-1; D is uncertain. Germline V CDR1 and CDR2: LGHNA, YNFKEQ. The CDR3 loop spans 15 amino acids. V dropped 0 bases and J dropped 0 bases, with 8 bases sitting between them. The DNA of the CDR3 is TGTGCCAGCAGCCAAGAAACAACCATGAACACTGAAGCTTTCTTT. It translates to CASSQETTMNTEAFF.